These 18 T cell receptor beta chains were sequenced from one sample in a study of graft-versus-host responses after intestinal transplantation. Which antigens these TCRs recognize remains unknown. Libraries were prepared by immunoSEQ multiplex PCR; TCRdb keeps only in-frame clonotypes and omits some of them. The sample lists over 40,000 clones, roughly 80% occurring once. The sequenced sample was unstimulated CD4+ T cells sorted from spleen or lymph node cells, obtained before transplant. These receptors were taken from a human donor who was the organ donor for an intestinal transplant.

CDR3 region: CASSDRDYGYTF. For the CDR3, the DNA is TGTGCCAGCAGTGACAGGGACTATGGCTACACCTTC. This chain connects TRBV6-1 to TRBJ1-2; TRBD1 might be the D (5 bases). The CDR3 is 12 amino acids. The germline CDR1 and CDR2 sequences are MNHNS and SASEGT. Trimming cost V 3 bases and J 3 bases, with 5 bases left between them.

This rearrangement joins TRBV5-1 to TRBJ2-1, with 10 bases lining up with TRBD2. V was clipped by 1 base and J by 6 bases; unmatched bases: 4. This CDR3 has 15 amino acids. The V gene's germline CDR1 is SGHRS and CDR2 YFSETQ. The CDR3 DNA follows: TGCGCCAGCAGCTTGCTAGCTAGCGGGAGCAATGAGCAGTTCTTC. It is translated as CASSLLASGSNEQFF.

CDR3 amino acids: CASTHSSYNSPLHF. In DNA, the CDR3 is TGTGCCAGTACACACAGCTCCTATAATTCACCCCTCCACTTT. This chain joins TRBV19 and TRBJ1-6; no clear D. The CDR3 loop spans 14 amino acids. The germline CDR1 and CDR2 sequences are LNHDA and SQIVND (reference sequence). Trimming removed 7 bases at V and 0 bases at J, with 7 bases between.

This clone was picked up one time. The chain is built from TRBV18 and TRBJ1-5; D unclear. This CDR3 is built from 12 residues. Germline-derived CDR1 and CDR2 are KGHSH and LQKENI. V lost 6 bases, J lost 0 bases, and 3 bases lay in between. DNA for the CDR3: TGTGCCAGCTCCGGTAGCAATCAGCCCCAGCATTTT. Its translation: CASSGSNQPQHF.

This rearrangement joins TRBV5-1 to TRBJ2-3; TRBD2 agrees at 7 bases. V shed 8 bases and J 2 bases; nucleotides not matched to a gene: 14. CDR1 is SGHRS and CDR2 is YFSETQ in the germline V gene. The CDR3 totals 16 residues. Here the CDR3 reads CASRGLAELNTDTQYF. DNA for the CDR3: TGCGCCAGTCGAGGGCTAGCGGAGCTTAACACAGATACGCAGTATTTT.

The rearrangement joins TRBV7-2 to TRBJ1-2, with D tentatively TRBD1 (5 bases). V gave up 3 bases and J gave up 5 bases, with 10 bases separating them. The germline V gene has CDR1 SGHTA and CDR2 FQGNSA. CDR3 length: 13 residues. This CDR3 is CASSLAAGYGYTF. CDR3 DNA sequence: TGTGCCAGCAGCTTGGCAGCAGGGTATGGCTACACCTTC.

The V and J genes are TRBV10-3 and TRBJ2-7; 8 nucleotides line up with TRBD1. Germline V gives CDR1 ENHRY, CDR2 SYGVKD. V was clipped by 4 bases and J by 3 bases; unmatched bases: 11. The CDR3 contains 16 residues. CDR3 sequence (DNA): TGTGCCATCAGTGGAGGACAGGGTGGGACAAACTACGAGCAGTACTTC. Translated: CAISGGQGGTNYEQYF.

The V gene is TRBV30, the J gene TRBJ1-1, with D hard to call. The germline V and J ends were trimmed by 5 bases and 3 bases, with 10 bases remaining between them. The germline CDR1 and CDR2 sequences are GTSNPN and SVGIG (reference sequence). The CDR3 has 12 amino acids. The CDR3 nucleotides read TGTGCCTGGGGCGACGGGGACACTGAAGCTTTCTTT. Amino acids: CAWGDGDTEAFF.

The rearrangement joins TRBV27 to TRBJ1-5, with TRBD1 matching 7 bases. In germline, CDR1 is MNHEY, CDR2 SMNVEV (reference sequence). The CDR3 has 16 residues. V shed 6 bases, J shed 0 bases, and the junction held 8 bases outside the gene matches. The CDR3 here is CASRGDSRGSNQPQHF. CDR3 nucleotide sequence: TGTGCCAGCAGAGGGGACAGCCGGGGTAGCAATCAGCCCCAGCATTTT.

This clone was picked up one time. This chain uses TRBV6-1 with TRBJ1-2; D may be TRBD1 (6 bases). The germline V gene has CDR1 MNHNS and CDR2 SASEGT. The CDR3 is 13 amino acids. V lost 4 bases and J 2 bases, leaving 8 bases between the germline ends. Written as DNA, the CDR3 is TGTGCCAGCAGTGGAACAGGGAACTATGGCTACACCTTC. Its protein product is CASSGTGNYGYTF.

This clone turned up a few times. This sequence joins TRBV6-1 and TRBJ2-5, with a weak D call TRBD2 (6 bases). The length of the CDR3 is 14 residues. Trimming took 7 bases from V and 1 from J, leaving 13 bases between them. Per the germline V gene, CDR1 is MNHNS and CDR2 is SASEGT. CDR3 bases: TGTGCCAGCACTAGAGGCGGGGTCCAAGAGACCCAGTACTTC. Translating gives CASTRGGVQETQYF.

The chain has TRBV18 and TRBJ1-2; possibly TRBD1 for D (6 bases). Per the germline V gene, CDR1 is KGHSH and CDR2 is LQKENI. This CDR3 has 17 amino acids. Trimming shortened V by 2 bases and J by 3 bases, and 19 bases separated the two germline ends. The CDR3 DNA sequence: TGTGCCAGCTCACCAATCTCAGGGGCTACTTTTGACTATGGCTACACCTTC. Encoded protein: CASSPISGATFDYGYTF.

V and J are TRBV6-5 and TRBJ1-3; 7 nucleotides align to TRBD1. The J segment lost 4 bases and the V segment lost 0 bases, leaving 3 bases of the junction unmatched. CDR1 and CDR2 (germline): MNHEY, SVGAGI. The CDR3 length is 15 residues. In nucleotides, the CDR3 is TGTGCCAGCAGTTACTCCCCAGGGGGAGGAAACACCATATATTTT. Protein product: CASSYSPGGGNTIYF.

This clone was counted a single time. The V call is TRBV18, the J call TRBJ2-5; TRBD2 matches at 16 bases. J lost 4 bases, V lost 8 bases, and 10 bases had no gene match. Germline V gene sequence: CDR1 KGHSH, CDR2 LQKENI. This CDR3 has 17 residues. The CDR3 region has the DNA TGTGCCAGCGCGCCCGGGACTAGCGGGAGGGCCCGAGAGACCCAGTACTTC. Translated, it gives CASAPGTSGRARETQYF.

The rearrangement joins TRBV18 to TRBJ2-3; D not resolved. Germline V CDR1 and CDR2: KGHSH, LQKENI. This CDR3 contains 14 residues. Trimming stripped 2 bases from V and 4 bases from J, with 10 bases between. This CDR3 reads CASSPSGVPDTQYF. The CDR3, as DNA: TGTGCCAGCTCACCATCGGGCGTCCCAGATACGCAGTATTTT. Complete variable domain (other parts from reference TRBV18 and TRBJ2-3): NAGVMQNPRHLVRRRGQEARLRCSPMKGHSHVYWYRQLPEEGLKFMVYLQKENIIDESGMPKERFSAEFPKEGPSILRIQQVVRGDSAAYFCASSPSGVPDTQYFGPGTRLTVL.

The chain recombines TRBV6-6 with TRBJ2-7; 9 bases fit TRBD1. Germline trimming cut 0 bases from V and 4 bases from J; bases unmatched to any gene: 4. Germline-derived CDR1 and CDR2 are MNHNY and SVGAGI (reference sequence). The CDR3 runs to 15 residues. The CDR3 loop is CASSYSGTGFYEQYF. CDR3 coding DNA: TGTGCCAGCAGTTACTCCGGGACAGGGTTTTACGAGCAGTACTTC.

The V and J genes are TRBV29-1 and TRBJ1-1; TRBD1 might be the D (6 bases). Germline V CDR1 and CDR2: SQVTM, ANQGSEA. The CDR3 runs 17 residues. The V end was cut by 4 bases, the J end by 1 base, with 22 bases between. CDR3 in DNA: TGCAGCGTTGGAATAATGAAAGTTGGGGGGGCGAACACTGAAGCTTTCTTT. Its protein is CSVGIMKVGGANTEAFF.

This chain connects TRBV6-1 to TRBJ1-1; 7 positions match TRBD1. CDR3 length: 14 residues. Germline CDR1 and CDR2: MNHNS and SASEGT. V lost 6 bases and J lost 4; bases outside the gene matches: 8. CDR3 residues: CASSSPTGTTEAFF. The DNA for the CDR3 is TGTGCCAGCAGCTCCCCGACAGGGACCACTGAAGCTTTCTTT.